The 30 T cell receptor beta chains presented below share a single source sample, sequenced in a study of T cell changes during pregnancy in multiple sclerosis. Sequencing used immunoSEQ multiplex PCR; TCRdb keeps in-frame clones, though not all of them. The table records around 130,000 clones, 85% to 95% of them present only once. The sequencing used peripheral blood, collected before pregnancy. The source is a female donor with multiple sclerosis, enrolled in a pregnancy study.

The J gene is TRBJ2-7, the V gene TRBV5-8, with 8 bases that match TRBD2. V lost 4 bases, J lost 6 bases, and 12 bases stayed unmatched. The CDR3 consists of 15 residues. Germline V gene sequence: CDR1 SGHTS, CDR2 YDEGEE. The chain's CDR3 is CASSRLGAGVPEQYF. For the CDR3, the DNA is TGTGCCAGCAGCCGCCTTGGAGCGGGAGTACCCGAGCAGTACTTC.

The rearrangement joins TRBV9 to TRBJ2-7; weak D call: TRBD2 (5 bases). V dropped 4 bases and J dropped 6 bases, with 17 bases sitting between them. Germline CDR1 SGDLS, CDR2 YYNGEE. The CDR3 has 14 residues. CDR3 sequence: CASSPGLAWGEQYF. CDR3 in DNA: TGTGCCAGCAGCCCAGGACTCGCTTGGGGCGAGCAGTACTTC.

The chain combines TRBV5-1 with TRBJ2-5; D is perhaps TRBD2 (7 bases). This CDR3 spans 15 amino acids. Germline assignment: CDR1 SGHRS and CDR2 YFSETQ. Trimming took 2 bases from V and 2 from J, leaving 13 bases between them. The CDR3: CASSFGGGRQETQYF. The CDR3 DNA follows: TGCGCCAGCAGCTTCGGCGGGGGCCGGCAAGAGACCCAGTACTTC. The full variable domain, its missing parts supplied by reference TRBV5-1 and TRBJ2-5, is KAGVTQTPRYLIKTRGQQVTLSCSPISGHRSVSWYQQTPGQGLQFLFEYFSETQRNKGNFPGRFSGRQFSNSRSEMNVSTLELGDSALYLCASSFGGGRQETQYFGPGTRLLVL.

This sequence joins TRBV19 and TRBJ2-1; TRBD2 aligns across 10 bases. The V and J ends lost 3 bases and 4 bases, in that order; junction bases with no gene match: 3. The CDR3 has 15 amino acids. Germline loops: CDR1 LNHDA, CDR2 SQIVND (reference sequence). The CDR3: CASSITSGTYNEQFF. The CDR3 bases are TGTGCCAGTAGTATTACTAGCGGGACATACAATGAGCAGTTCTTC.

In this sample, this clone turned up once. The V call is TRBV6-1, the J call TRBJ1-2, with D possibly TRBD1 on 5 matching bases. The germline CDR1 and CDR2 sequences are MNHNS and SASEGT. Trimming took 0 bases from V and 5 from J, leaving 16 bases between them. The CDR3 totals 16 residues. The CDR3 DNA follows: TGTGCCAGCAGTGAAGCGGGGGGAGCCCCTAGGTATGGCTACACCTTC. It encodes CASSEAGGAPRYGYTF.

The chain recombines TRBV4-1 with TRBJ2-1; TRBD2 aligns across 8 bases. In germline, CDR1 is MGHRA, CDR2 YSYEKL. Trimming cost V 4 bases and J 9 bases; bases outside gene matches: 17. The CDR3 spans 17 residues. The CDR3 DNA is TGCGCCAGCAGCCCCGCGGGTGGGAGCGGGAGTAACGGTGAGCAGTTCTTC. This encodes CASSPAGGSGSNGEQFF.

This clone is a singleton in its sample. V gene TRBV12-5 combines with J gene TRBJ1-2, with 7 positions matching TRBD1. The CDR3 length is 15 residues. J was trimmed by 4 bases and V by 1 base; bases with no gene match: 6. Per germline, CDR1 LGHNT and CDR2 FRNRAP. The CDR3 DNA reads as TGTGCTAGTGGTTTGGAAGGGGGCCTTATCTATGGCTACACCTTC. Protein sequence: CASGLEGGLIYGYTF.

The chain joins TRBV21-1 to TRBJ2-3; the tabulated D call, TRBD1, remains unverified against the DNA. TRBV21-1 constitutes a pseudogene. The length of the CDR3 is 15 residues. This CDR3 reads CASSKGGGTTGTQYF. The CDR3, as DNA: TGTGCCAGCAGCAAAGGAGGGGGTACAACCGGTACGCAGTATTTT.

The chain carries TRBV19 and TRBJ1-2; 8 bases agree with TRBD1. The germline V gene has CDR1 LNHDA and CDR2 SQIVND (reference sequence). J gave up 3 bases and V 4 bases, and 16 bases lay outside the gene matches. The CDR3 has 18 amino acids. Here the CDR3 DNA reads TGTGCCAGTAGTACCCCCGGGACAGGCTTTGGGCAGGACTATGGCTACACCTTC. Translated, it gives CASSTPGTGFGQDYGYTF.

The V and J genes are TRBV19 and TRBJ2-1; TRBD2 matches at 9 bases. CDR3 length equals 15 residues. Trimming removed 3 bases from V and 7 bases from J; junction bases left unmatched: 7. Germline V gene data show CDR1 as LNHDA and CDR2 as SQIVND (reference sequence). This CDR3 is CASSMIAGVGNEQFF. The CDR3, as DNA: TGTGCCAGTAGTATGATAGCGGGAGTGGGGAATGAGCAGTTCTTC.

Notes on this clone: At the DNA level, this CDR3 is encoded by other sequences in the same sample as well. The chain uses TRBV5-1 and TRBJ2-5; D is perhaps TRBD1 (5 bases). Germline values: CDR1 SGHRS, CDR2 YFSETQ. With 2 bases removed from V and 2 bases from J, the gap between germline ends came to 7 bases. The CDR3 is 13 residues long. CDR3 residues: CASSLGAQETQYF. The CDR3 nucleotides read TGCGCCAGCAGCTTAGGGGCGCAAGAGACCCAGTACTTC.

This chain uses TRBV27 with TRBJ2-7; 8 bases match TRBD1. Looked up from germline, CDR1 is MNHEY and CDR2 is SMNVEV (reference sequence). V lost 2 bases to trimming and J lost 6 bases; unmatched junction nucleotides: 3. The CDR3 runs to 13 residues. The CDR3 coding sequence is TGTGCCAGCAGTTTACAGGGGGCCCCCGAGCAGTACTTC. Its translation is CASSLQGAPEQYF.

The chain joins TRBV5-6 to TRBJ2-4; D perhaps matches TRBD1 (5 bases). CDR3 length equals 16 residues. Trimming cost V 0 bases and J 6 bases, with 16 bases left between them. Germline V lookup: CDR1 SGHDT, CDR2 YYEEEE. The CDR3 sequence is CASSLEIETAGNIQYF. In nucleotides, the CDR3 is TGTGCCAGCAGCTTGGAGATAGAGACAGCTGGAAACATTCAGTACTTC.

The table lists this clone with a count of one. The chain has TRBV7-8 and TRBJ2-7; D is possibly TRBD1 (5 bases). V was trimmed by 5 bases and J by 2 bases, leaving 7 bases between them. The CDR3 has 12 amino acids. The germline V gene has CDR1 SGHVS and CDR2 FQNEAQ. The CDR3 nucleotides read TGTGCCAGCAGCGCGACAGCCTACGAGCAGTACTTC. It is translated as CASSATAYEQYF. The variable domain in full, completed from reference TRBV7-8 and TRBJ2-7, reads GAGVSQSPRYKVAKRGQDVALRCDPISGHVSLFWYQQALGQGPEFLTYFQNEAQLDKSGLPSDRFFAERPEGSVSTLKIQRTQQEDSAVYLCASSATAYEQYFGPGTRLTVT.

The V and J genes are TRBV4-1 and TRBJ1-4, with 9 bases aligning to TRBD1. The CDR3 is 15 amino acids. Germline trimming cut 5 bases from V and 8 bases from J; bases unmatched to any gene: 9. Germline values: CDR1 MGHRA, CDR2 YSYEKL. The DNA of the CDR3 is TGCGCCAGCAGCTTACCGGGACAGGGACGGGAAAAACTGTTTTTT. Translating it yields CASSLPGQGREKLFF.

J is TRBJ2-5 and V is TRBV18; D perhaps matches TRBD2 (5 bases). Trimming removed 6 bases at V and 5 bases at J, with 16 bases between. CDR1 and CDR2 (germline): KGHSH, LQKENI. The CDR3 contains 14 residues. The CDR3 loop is CASSPSRGGETQYF. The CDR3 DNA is TGTGCCAGCTCCCCATCTCGAGGAGGCGAGACCCAGTACTTC.

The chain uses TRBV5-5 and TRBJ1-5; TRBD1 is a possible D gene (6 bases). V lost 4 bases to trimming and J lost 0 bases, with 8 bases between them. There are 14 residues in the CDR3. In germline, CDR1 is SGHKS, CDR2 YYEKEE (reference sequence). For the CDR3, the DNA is TGTGCCAGCAGCCTAGGGGGTAGCAATCAGCCCCAGCATTTT. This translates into CASSLGGSNQPQHF.

This CDR3 reads CASSERAGVNTEAFF. The CDR3, as DNA: TGTGCCAGCAGTGAAAGGGCAGGGGTTAACACTGAAGCTTTCTTT. This sequence joins TRBV2 and TRBJ1-1; weak D call: TRBD1 (6 bases). Deletions cut 2 bases from V and 2 bases from J, with 12 bases between. CDR3 length: 15 residues. In germline, CDR1 is SNHLY, CDR2 FYNNEI.

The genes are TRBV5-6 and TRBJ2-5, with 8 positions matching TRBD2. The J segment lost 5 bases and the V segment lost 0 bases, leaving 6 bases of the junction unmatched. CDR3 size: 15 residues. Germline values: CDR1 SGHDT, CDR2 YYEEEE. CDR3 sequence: CASSLAGGEGETQYF. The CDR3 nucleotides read TGTGCCAGCAGCTTGGCGGGGGGGGAGGGGGAGACCCAGTACTTC.

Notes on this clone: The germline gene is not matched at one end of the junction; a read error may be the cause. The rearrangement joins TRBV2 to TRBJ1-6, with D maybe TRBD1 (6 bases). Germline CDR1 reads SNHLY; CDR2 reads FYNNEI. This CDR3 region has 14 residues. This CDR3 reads CVSSEEGGISPLHF. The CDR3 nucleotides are TGTGTCAGCAGTGAAGAGGGGGGGATTTCACCCCTCCACTTT.

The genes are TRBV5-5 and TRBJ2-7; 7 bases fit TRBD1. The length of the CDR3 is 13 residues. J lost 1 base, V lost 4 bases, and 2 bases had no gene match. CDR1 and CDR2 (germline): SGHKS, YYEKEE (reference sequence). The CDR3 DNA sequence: TGTGCCAGCAGCCTGGGACAGTCCTACGAGCAGTACTTC. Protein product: CASSLGQSYEQYF.

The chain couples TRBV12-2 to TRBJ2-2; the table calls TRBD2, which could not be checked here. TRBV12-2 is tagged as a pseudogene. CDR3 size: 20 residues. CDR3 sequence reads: CASRLGESSGITPGPGELFF. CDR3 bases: TGTGCAAGTCGCTTAGGGGAGAGTAGCGGAATCACACCTGGGCCCGGGGAGCTGTTTTTT.

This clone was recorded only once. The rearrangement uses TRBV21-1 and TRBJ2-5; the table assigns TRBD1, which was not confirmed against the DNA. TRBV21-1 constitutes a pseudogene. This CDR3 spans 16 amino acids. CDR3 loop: CASSFWGQGYWETQYF. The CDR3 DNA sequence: TGTGCCAGCAGCTTCTGGGGACAGGGGTACTGGGAGACCCAGTACTTC.

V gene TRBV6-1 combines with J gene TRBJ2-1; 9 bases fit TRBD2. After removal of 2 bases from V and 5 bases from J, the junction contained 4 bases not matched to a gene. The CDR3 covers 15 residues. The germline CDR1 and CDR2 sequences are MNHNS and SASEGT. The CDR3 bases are TGTGCCAGCAGTGAATCGAGCGGGGGGAACAATGAGCAGTTCTTC. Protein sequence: CASSESSGGNNEQFF.

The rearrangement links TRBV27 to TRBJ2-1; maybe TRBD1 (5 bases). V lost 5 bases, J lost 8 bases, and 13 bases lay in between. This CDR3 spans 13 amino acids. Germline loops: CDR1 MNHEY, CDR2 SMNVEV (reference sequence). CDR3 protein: CASSIQGSDEQFF. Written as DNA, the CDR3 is TGTGCCAGCAGTATCCAGGGTTCAGATGAGCAGTTCTTC.

The CDR3 loop reads CAWARSNGYTF. DNA for the CDR3: TGTGCCTGGGCCCGGAGCAATGGCTACACCTTC. The J gene is TRBJ1-2, the V gene TRBV30; no firm D call. Germline lookup yields CDR1 GTSNPN and CDR2 SVGIG (reference sequence). Trimming cost V 5 bases and J 6 bases, with 10 bases left between them. This CDR3 has 11 residues.

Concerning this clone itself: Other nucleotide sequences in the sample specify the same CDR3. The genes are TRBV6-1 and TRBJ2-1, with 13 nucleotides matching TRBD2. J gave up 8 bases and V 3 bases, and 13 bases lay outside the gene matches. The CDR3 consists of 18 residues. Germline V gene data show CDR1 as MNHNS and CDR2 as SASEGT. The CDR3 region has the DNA TGTGCCAGCAGTGATCCGGGACTAGCGGGACCACGTAGGGATGAGCAGTTCTTC. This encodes CASSDPGLAGPRRDEQFF.

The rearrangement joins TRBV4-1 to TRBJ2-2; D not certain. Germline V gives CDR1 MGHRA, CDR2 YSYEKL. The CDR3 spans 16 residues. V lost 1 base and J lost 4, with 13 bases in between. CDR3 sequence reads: CASSQGVSPGTGELFF. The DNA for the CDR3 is TGCGCCAGCAGCCAAGGCGTAAGTCCTGGCACCGGGGAGCTGTTTTTT.

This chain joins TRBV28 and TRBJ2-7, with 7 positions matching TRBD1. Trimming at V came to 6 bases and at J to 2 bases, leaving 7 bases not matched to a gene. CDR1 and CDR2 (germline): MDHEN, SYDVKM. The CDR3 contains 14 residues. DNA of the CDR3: TGTGCCAGCAGGGCGACAGGGATAACCTACGAGCAGTACTTC. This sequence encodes CASRATGITYEQYF.

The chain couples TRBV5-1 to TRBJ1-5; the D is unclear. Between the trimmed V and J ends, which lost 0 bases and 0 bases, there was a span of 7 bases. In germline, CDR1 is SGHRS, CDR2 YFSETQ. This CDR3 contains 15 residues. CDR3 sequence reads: CASSLAAGSNQPQHF. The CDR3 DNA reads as TGCGCCAGCAGCTTGGCCGCGGGTAGCAATCAGCCCCAGCATTTT.